The 11 T cell receptor beta chains in this list originate from one sample, sequenced in a study of T cells in localized non-small cell lung cancer. Sequencing used immunoSEQ multiplex PCR; TCRdb keeps in-frame clones, though not all of them. The sample shows approximately 43,000 clones, 88% of them seen only once. Sequencing was performed on peripheral blood, taken before any cancer treatment. These receptors were taken from a female donor of 60 years or more with stage I squamous cell lung carcinoma.

The chain uses TRBV6-1 and TRBJ2-3; 11 bases match TRBD2. Looked up from germline, CDR1 is MNHNS and CDR2 is SASEGT. The trim removed 5 bases at V and 4 bases at J, leaving 2 bases unmatched. CDR3 length: 14 amino acids. In nucleotides, the CDR3 is TGTGCCAGCAGTCTAGCGGGAGGACCAGATACGCAGTATTTT. Amino acid sequence: CASSLAGGPDTQYF.

The CDR3: CASSFGLAAPYEQYF. The CDR3 nucleotides read TGTGCCAGCAGCTTCGGACTAGCGGCCCCCTACGAGCAGTACTTC. The chain is built from TRBV7-2 and TRBJ2-7, with 10 bases that match TRBD2. Per the germline V gene, CDR1 is SGHTA and CDR2 is FQGNSA. V dropped 3 bases and J dropped 2; count of bases not matched to a gene: 4. The CDR3 is made up of 15 amino acids.

The rearrangement uses TRBV10-3 and TRBJ2-1; D is undetermined. Germline V lookup: CDR1 ENHRY, CDR2 SYGVKD. The CDR3 is 16 amino acids. V lost 0 bases and J 0 bases, leaving 9 bases between the germline ends. CDR3 loop: CAISESSLSSYNEQFF. The DNA for the CDR3 is TGTGCCATCAGTGAGTCTAGCCTATCCTCCTACAATGAGCAGTTCTTC.

The chain is built from TRBV7-9 and TRBJ1-1, with D tentatively TRBD1 (5 bases). Looked up from germline, CDR1 is SEHNR and CDR2 is FQNEAQ (reference sequence). CDR3 size: 15 residues. Between the trimmed V and J ends, which lost 1 base and 3 bases, there was a span of 12 bases. CDR3 in DNA: TGTGCCAGCAGCTTAGTTGGGGGTCGGGACACTGAAGCTTTCTTT. Its translation: CASSLVGGRDTEAFF.

The chain links TRBV6-1 to TRBJ2-2, with TRBD1 matching over 10 bases. V shed 4 bases, J shed 1 base, and the junction held 3 bases outside the gene matches. The V gene's germline CDR1 is MNHNS and CDR2 SASEGT. The CDR3 extends over 16 amino acids. Written as DNA, the CDR3 is TGTGCCAGCAGTGCCCGGGACAGGGGGAACACCGGGGAGCTGTTTTTT. It codes for CASSARDRGNTGELFF.

V usage is TRBV5-1 and J usage is TRBJ2-7, with 12 bases matching TRBD2. CDR3 size: 14 residues. Germline V gives CDR1 SGHRS, CDR2 YFSETQ. J was trimmed by 7 bases and V by 3 bases; bases with no gene match: 5. The CDR3 sequence: CASSWTSGAEEQYF. The DNA for the CDR3 is TGCGCCAGCAGCTGGACTAGCGGGGCCGAGGAGCAGTACTTC.

CDR3 residues: CASTPSVGRGYTEAFF. The DNA of the CDR3 is TGTGCCAGCACTCCATCCGTGGGGAGGGGGTACACTGAAGCTTTCTTT. V is TRBV6-6 and J is TRBJ1-1, with D perhaps matching TRBD1 (6 bases). The V and J ends lost 7 bases and 3 bases respectively, with 21 bases between them. The germline V gene has CDR1 MNHNY and CDR2 SVGAGI (reference sequence). This CDR3 spans 16 amino acids.

This rearrangement joins TRBV27 to TRBJ2-3; D remains ambiguous. Trimming left V 6 bases short and J 5 bases short, with 9 bases between. In germline, CDR1 is MNHEY, CDR2 SMNVEV (reference sequence). The CDR3 covers 12 residues. CDR3 residues: CASRKLEDTQYF. The CDR3 DNA sequence: TGTGCCAGCAGGAAGCTAGAAGATACGCAGTATTTT.

This chain links TRBV2 with TRBJ2-3; D gene unclear. Trimming left V 2 bases short and J 2 bases short, with 8 bases between. CDR1 SNHLY and CDR2 FYNNEI come from the germline V gene. This CDR3 is 14 amino acids long. CDR3 sequence (DNA): TGTGCCAGCAGTGAACTGGTCAACACAGATACGCAGTATTTT. Translated, it gives CASSELVNTDTQYF.

V usage is TRBV19 and J usage is TRBJ2-7; tentatively, D is TRBD2 (7 bases). CDR3 length equals 14 residues. CDR1 is LNHDA and CDR2 is SQIVND in the germline V gene (reference sequence). V gave up 3 bases and J gave up 2 bases, with 11 bases separating them. CDR3 amino acids: CASSMGRGTYEQYF. DNA for the CDR3: TGTGCCAGTAGTATGGGGAGGGGGACCTACGAGCAGTACTTC.

This chain joins TRBV9 and TRBJ2-1, with D unresolved. V gave up 6 bases and J gave up 6 bases, with 7 bases separating them. CDR1 is SGDLS, CDR2 YYNGEE, per germline. The CDR3 totals 11 residues. CDR3 DNA: TGTGCCAGCAAGGGTCTCAATGAGCAGTTCTTC. Translation gives CASKGLNEQFF.